These 27 T cell receptor beta chains originate from one sample sequenced in a study of OX40 agonist ivuxolimab in advanced cancers. The repertoire was sequenced with immunoSEQ multiplex PCR; TCRdb's copy has only in-frame clones and lacks some. The sample contains 90,000 to 130,000 clones, approximately 90% of which appear only once. The specimen was CD4+ or CD8+ T cells sorted from blood, collected in a trial of the OX40 agonist ivuxolimab. Every receptor here comes from an adult with an advanced solid tumor such as melanoma, head and neck, liver or kidney cancer.

The V call is TRBV6-6, the J call TRBJ2-7; D possibly uses TRBD1 or TRBD2 (5 bases each). With 8 bases removed from V and 3 bases from J, the gap between germline ends came to 14 bases. Germline values: CDR1 MNHNY, CDR2 SVGAGI (reference sequence). CDR3 length: 13 residues. DNA of the CDR3: TGTGCCAGCGCACGGGACCCCTACTACGAGCAGTACTTC. Translating gives CASARDPYYEQYF.

The chain carries TRBV7-3 and TRBJ2-1; 8 bases align to TRBD2. This CDR3 has 15 residues. Per the germline V gene, CDR1 is SGHTA and CDR2 is FQGTGA. The ends lost 0 bases at V and 8 bases at J; junction bases unmatched: 6. Here the CDR3 reads CASSLTGGGQYEQFF. DNA for the CDR3: TGTGCCAGCAGCTTAACAGGCGGGGGGCAGTATGAGCAGTTCTTC. The full variable domain, its missing parts supplied by reference TRBV7-3 and TRBJ2-1, is GAGVSQTPSNKVTEKGKYVELRCDPISGHTALYWYRQSLGQGPEFLIYFQGTGAADDSGLPNDRFFAVRPEGSVSTLKIQRTERGDSAVYLCASSLTGGGQYEQFFGPGTRLTVL.

The V call is TRBV6-1, the J call TRBJ2-7; TRBD2 is a possible D gene (6 bases). CDR3 length equals 12 residues. From germline, CDR1 is MNHNS and CDR2 SASEGT. V was trimmed by 0 bases and J by 9 bases, leaving 9 bases between them. The CDR3 DNA is TGTGCCAGCAGTGAAGCGAGGAGGGGGCAGTACTTC. Its protein is CASSEARRGQYF.

The chain employs TRBV7-3 and TRBJ2-3; D possibly corresponds to TRBD2 (5 bases). The CDR3 runs to 12 residues. Germline lookup yields CDR1 SGHTA and CDR2 FQGTGA. The V end lost 5 bases, the J end lost 12 bases, and 15 bases lay between the germline ends. CDR3 residues: CASSPGSEYQYF. The CDR3 nucleotides read TGTGCCAGCAGCCCGGGATCCGAATATCAGTATTTT.

The rearrangement links TRBV2 to TRBJ2-3, with D possibly being TRBD2 (5 bases). The CDR3 contains 14 residues. Germline V gene sequence: CDR1 SNHLY, CDR2 FYNNEI. The V gene lost 4 bases and the J gene lost 4 bases, with 12 bases spanning the gap. CDR3 coding DNA: TGTGCCAGCAGTGGGACTTTCGCCCCAGATACGCAGTATTTT. The encoded protein is CASSGTFAPDTQYF.

The table lists this clone with a count of one. This chain links TRBV30 with TRBJ2-5; no reliable D call. This CDR3 has 13 amino acids. Per the germline V gene, CDR1 is GTSNPN and CDR2 is SVGIG (reference sequence). V shed 4 bases and J shed 7 bases, with 16 bases lying between them. The CDR3 DNA follows: TGTGCCTGGAATGCCCTTAACCGTGGGACCCAGTACTTC. Its translation: CAWNALNRGTQYF. Full variable domain (outside the CDR3, taken from reference TRBV30 and TRBJ2-5): SQTIHQWPATLVQPVGSPLSLECTVEGTSNPNLYWYRQAAGRGLQLLFYSVGIGQISSEVPQNLSASRPQDRQFILSSKKLLLSDSGFYLCAWNALNRGTQYFGPGTRLLVL.

This rearrangement joins TRBV5-6 to TRBJ2-3; no firm D call. The CDR3 has 13 amino acids. V gave up 6 bases and J gave up 1 base, with 9 bases separating them. Germline V gives CDR1 SGHDT, CDR2 YYEEEE. CDR3 DNA: TGTGCCAGCACCCTGGTTGGCACAGATACGCAGTATTTT. This codes for CASTLVGTDTQYF.

V is TRBV18 and J is TRBJ2-1; D gene ambiguous. CDR3 size: 13 residues. V dropped 5 bases and J dropped 6 bases, with 11 bases sitting between them. From germline, CDR1 is KGHSH and CDR2 LQKENI. CDR3 DNA sequence: TGTGCCAGCTCAGATCTACGGGTCAATGAGCAGTTCTTC. This translates into CASSDLRVNEQFF.

The chain combines TRBV19 with TRBJ1-3; no clear D. CDR1 is LNHDA and CDR2 is SQIVND in the germline V gene (reference sequence). This CDR3 has 14 residues. Trimming left V 1 base short and J 3 bases short, with 7 bases between. Here the CDR3 DNA reads TGTGCCAGTAGTATAGGAGGCGATGGAAACACCATATATTTT. It yields the protein CASSIGGDGNTIYF.

The table lists this clone with a count of one. V and J are TRBV27 and TRBJ1-1; TRBD1 might be the D (5 bases). V lost 6 bases and J lost 6, with 23 bases in between. The germline V gene has CDR1 MNHEY and CDR2 SMNVEV (reference sequence). The CDR3 consists of 16 residues. CDR3 nucleotides: TGTGCCAGCAGCTCCTTTAGACCGGGACCGAGGGCTGAAGCTTTCTTT. Its translation: CASSSFRPGPRAEAFF.

This sequence joins TRBV6-1 and TRBJ1-2; D is perhaps TRBD1 (6 bases). Trimming removed 2 bases from V and 4 bases from J, with 8 bases in between. CDR1 MNHNS and CDR2 SASEGT come from the germline V gene. CDR3 size: 13 residues. CDR3 residues: CASSERGAYGYTF. CDR3 nucleotides: TGTGCCAGCAGTGAACGGGGGGCCTATGGCTACACCTTC.

The V gene is TRBV9, the J gene TRBJ2-3; D perhaps matches TRBD2 (5 bases). This CDR3 has 13 amino acids. The germline gives CDR1 SGDLS, CDR2 YYNGEE. Between the trimmed V and J ends, which lost 4 bases and 5 bases, there was a span of 11 bases. The CDR3 sequence is CASSPGILDTQYF. The CDR3 nucleotides read TGTGCCAGCAGCCCGGGGATCCTAGATACGCAGTATTTT.

The chain recombines TRBV9 with TRBJ2-4, with D perhaps matching TRBD2 (6 bases). Trimming removed 0 bases from V and 2 bases from J, with 12 bases in between. Germline CDR1 reads SGDLS; CDR2 reads YYNGEE. CDR3 size: 16 residues. CDR3 loop: CASSVGIGSTKNIQYF. Here the CDR3 DNA reads TGTGCCAGCAGCGTAGGAATCGGGAGCACCAAAAACATTCAGTACTTC.

Remarks on this clone: This CDR3 is also generated by other DNA sequences in the sample. The V call is TRBV5-5, the J call TRBJ1-2, with D perhaps TRBD1 (6 bases). The V gene's germline CDR1 is SGHKS and CDR2 YYEKEE (reference sequence). V was trimmed by 4 bases and J by 1 base, leaving 8 bases between them. The CDR3 loop spans 13 amino acids. Here the CDR3 DNA reads TGTGCCAGCAGCCCGGACAGTAACTATGGCTACACCTTC. Amino acids: CASSPDSNYGYTF.

The rearrangement links TRBV4-1 to TRBJ2-5, with 7 nucleotides matching TRBD1. Germline-derived CDR1 and CDR2 are MGHRA and YSYEKL. Trimming removed 2 bases from V and 4 bases from J; junction bases left unmatched: 4. The CDR3 length is 14 residues. The CDR3: CASSQLTGRETQYF. CDR3 nucleotide sequence: TGCGCCAGCAGCCAATTGACAGGGAGAGAGACCCAGTACTTC.

The chain employs TRBV6-6 and TRBJ1-1; D unclear. The CDR3 loop spans 12 amino acids. V lost 8 bases and J 3 bases, leaving 10 bases between the germline ends. The V gene's germline CDR1 is MNHNY and CDR2 SVGAGI (reference sequence). In DNA, the CDR3 is TGTGCCAGCGCGGAGGGTCACACTGAAGCTTTCTTT. Encoded protein: CASAEGHTEAFF.

The chain couples TRBV9 to TRBJ2-3, with 13 nucleotides matching TRBD2. V was pared by 0 bases and J by 3 bases, with 19 bases of the junction left unmatched. Per the germline V gene, CDR1 is SGDLS and CDR2 is YYNGEE. The CDR3 sequence is 22 residues long. CDR3 nucleotides: TGTGCCAGCAGCGTAGCCGACGTGCAGGGAGGACTAGCGGGAGTCGGAACAGATACGCAGTATTTT. It specifies CASSVADVQGGLAGVGTDTQYF.

This clone has only a few counts. The chain couples TRBV6-6 to TRBJ1-6, with no clear D. V lost 4 bases to trimming and J lost 4 bases, with 14 bases between them. Looked up from germline, CDR1 is MNHNY and CDR2 is SVGAGI (reference sequence). The CDR3 extends over 16 amino acids. The CDR3 DNA follows: TGTGCCAGCAGTTTTTCTCCGAGAGGATATAATTCACCCCTCCACTTT. Residues: CASSFSPRGYNSPLHF.

The chain has TRBV19 and TRBJ1-4; D remains ambiguous. The germline V gene encodes CDR1 LNHDA and CDR2 SQIVND (reference sequence). The CDR3 spans 15 residues. The V end was cut by 1 base, the J end by 6 bases, with 12 bases between. The CDR3 sequence is CASSIVTTVDEKLFF. CDR3 DNA sequence: TGTGCCAGTAGTATAGTTACAACAGTGGATGAAAAACTGTTTTTT.

The gene calls are TRBV6-6 and TRBJ1-1; D ambiguous. Per germline, CDR1 MNHNY and CDR2 SVGAGI (reference sequence). The V end lost 4 bases, the J end lost 2 bases, and 8 bases lay between the germline ends. This CDR3 has 13 amino acids. The CDR3 DNA is TGTGCCAGCAGTTTGCCCAGAAACACTGAAGCTTTCTTT. This encodes CASSLPRNTEAFF.

This sequence joins TRBV19 and TRBJ1-3; D unclear. CDR1 and CDR2 from the germline V gene are LNHDA and SQIVND (reference sequence). V gave up 3 bases and J gave up 3 bases, with 12 bases separating them. The CDR3 consists of 15 residues. The CDR3 sequence: CASSIDLLGGNTIYF. The CDR3 DNA reads as TGTGCCAGTAGTATCGATTTACTGGGTGGAAACACCATATATTTT.

This clone was seen once. This sequence joins TRBV25-1 and TRBJ1-6; tentative D call: TRBD1 (5 bases). This CDR3 region has 16 residues. V was trimmed by 3 bases and J by 6 bases, leaving 15 bases between them. Germline loops: CDR1 MGHDK, CDR2 SYGVNS. CDR3 amino acids: CASSDSRQSLNSPLHF. For the CDR3, the DNA is TGTGCCAGCAGTGACTCTAGACAGAGCCTTAATTCACCCCTCCACTTT.

The chain is built from TRBV9 and TRBJ2-2, with 9 bases matching TRBD2. The V and J ends lost 2 bases and 2 bases, in that order; junction bases with no gene match: 7. The CDR3 extends over 17 amino acids. Germline V lookup: CDR1 SGDLS, CDR2 YYNGEE. The CDR3 DNA reads as TGTGCCAGCAGCGTTTCCAGCGGGGGGCTCAACACCGGGGAGCTGTTTTTT. Translating it yields CASSVSSGGLNTGELFF.

The gene calls are TRBV30 and TRBJ1-1; 8 bases map to TRBD1. Germline CDR1 and CDR2: GTSNPN and SVGIG (reference sequence). V trimming: 2 bases; J trimming: 6 bases; junction bases outside the gene matches: 8. The CDR3 sequence is 14 residues long. This CDR3 reads CAWSQHTGGAEAFF. The CDR3 nucleotides read TGTGCCTGGAGTCAACATACAGGGGGGGCTGAAGCTTTCTTT.

The J gene is TRBJ1-3, the V gene TRBV11-3; 7 bases line up with TRBD1. CDR1 is SGHNT and CDR2 is YENEEA in the germline V gene. The CDR3 has 16 amino acids. The V segment lost 5 bases and the J segment 2 bases; nucleotides outside the gene matches: 9. CDR3 DNA sequence: TGTGCCAGCAGCCAGCAGGGGGATATCACTGGAAACACCATATATTTT. This gives the protein CASSQQGDITGNTIYF.

This chain connects TRBV2 to TRBJ2-4; TRBD1 aligns across 7 bases. Germline V gene data show CDR1 as SNHLY and CDR2 as FYNNEI. The CDR3 is made up of 18 amino acids. V lost 4 bases to trimming and J lost 3 bases; unmatched junction nucleotides: 15. The CDR3 region has the DNA TGTGCCAGCAGTGGTGACAGGGAACACACTTGGGTCAAAAACATTCAGTACTTC. Translated: CASSGDREHTWVKNIQYF.

This clone was seen only a few times. The chain joins TRBV9 to TRBJ2-5, with D tentatively TRBD2 (5 bases). Germline V gene data show CDR1 as SGDLS and CDR2 as YYNGEE. The CDR3 totals 15 residues. V dropped 2 bases and J dropped 0 bases, with 11 bases sitting between them. The CDR3 loop reads CASSVGGSYQETQYF. DNA for the CDR3: TGTGCCAGCAGCGTTGGAGGTTCGTACCAAGAGACCCAGTACTTC.